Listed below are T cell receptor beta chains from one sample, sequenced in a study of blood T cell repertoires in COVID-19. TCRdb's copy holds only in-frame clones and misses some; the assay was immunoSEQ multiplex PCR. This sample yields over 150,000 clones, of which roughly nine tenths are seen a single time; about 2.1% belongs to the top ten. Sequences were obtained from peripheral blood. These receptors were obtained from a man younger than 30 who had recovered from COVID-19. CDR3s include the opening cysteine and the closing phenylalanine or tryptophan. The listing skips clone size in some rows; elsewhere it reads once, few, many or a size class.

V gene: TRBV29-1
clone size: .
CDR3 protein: CSVRTGGSEQYF

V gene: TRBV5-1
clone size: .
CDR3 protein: CASSPYYGSSGNTIYF

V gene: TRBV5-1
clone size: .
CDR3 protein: CASNRGKDTQYF

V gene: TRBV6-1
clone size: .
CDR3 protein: CASSPGGRDTGELFF

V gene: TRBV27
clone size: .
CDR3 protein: CASSSRTGASSPLHF

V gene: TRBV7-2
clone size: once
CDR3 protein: CASSLGQRGGRDEQFF

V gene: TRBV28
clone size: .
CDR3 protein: CASSLSGPEVYGYTF

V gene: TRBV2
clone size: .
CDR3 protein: CASSGQGISPLHF

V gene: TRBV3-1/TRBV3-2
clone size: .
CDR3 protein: CASSQGLAGTGELFF

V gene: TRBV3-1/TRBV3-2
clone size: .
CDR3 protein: CASSQESSGTGGKLFF

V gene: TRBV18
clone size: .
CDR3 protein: CASSPRQGVSGYTF

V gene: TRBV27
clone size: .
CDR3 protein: CASSFGPNEQFF

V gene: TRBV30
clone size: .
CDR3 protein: CAWSVFSGANVLTF

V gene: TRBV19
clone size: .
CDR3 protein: CASSIQDNQPQHF

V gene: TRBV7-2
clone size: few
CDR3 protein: CASSFITDTQYF

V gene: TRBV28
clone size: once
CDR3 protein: CASRVDSNYGYTF

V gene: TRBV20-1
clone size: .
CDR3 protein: CSASMRGAGSNQPQHF

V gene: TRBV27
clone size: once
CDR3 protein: CASSPQGRSNQPQHF

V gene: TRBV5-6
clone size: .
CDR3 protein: CASSGNRGPGNTIYF

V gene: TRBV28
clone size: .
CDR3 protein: CASSTDRESGANVLTF

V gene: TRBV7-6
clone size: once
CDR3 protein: CASSFNGGGESYNEQFF

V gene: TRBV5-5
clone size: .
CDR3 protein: CASSPSGAGAYNEQFF

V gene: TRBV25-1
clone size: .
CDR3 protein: CASSGRGRQYEQYF

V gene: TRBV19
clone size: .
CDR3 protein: CASSMQRYGYTF

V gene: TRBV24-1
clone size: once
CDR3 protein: CATSDSRDFTF

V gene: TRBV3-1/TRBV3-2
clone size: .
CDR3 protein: CASSPGNEQYF